Listed here are 8 T cell receptor beta chains from one sample, sequenced in a study of blood T cell repertoires in COVID-19. Clones were read by immunoSEQ multiplex PCR, and TCRdb kept only the in-frame ones, dropping some. The sample consists of some 320,000 clones, 75% to 90% of them appearing once. Sequenced input: PBMCs or T cells enriched from blood (not recorded which). Source of these receptors: a man between 60 and 70 years old who had recovered from COVID-19.

This clone showed up just once. The chain couples TRBV5-1 to TRBJ2-1; TRBD2 agrees at 8 bases. The CDR3 spans 16 residues. CDR1 is SGHRS, CDR2 YFSETQ, per germline. The trim removed 0 bases at V and 8 bases at J, leaving 10 bases unmatched. CDR3 in amino acids: CASSLGGSGTWDEQFF. The CDR3 bases are TGCGCCAGCAGCTTGGGAGGTAGCGGGACCTGGGATGAGCAGTTCTTC.

The V gene is TRBV7-3, the J gene TRBJ2-3; 8 bases line up with TRBD1. V lost 1 base and J lost 0; bases outside the gene matches: 3. Germline values: CDR1 SGHTA, CDR2 FQGTGA. CDR3 length: 16 amino acids. CDR3 region: CASSLRGTGSTDTQYF. The CDR3 DNA is TGTGCCAGCAGCTTAAGAGGGACAGGCAGCACAGATACGCAGTATTTT.

The V gene is TRBV6-2 or TRBV6-3, the J gene TRBJ2-2, with D perhaps matching TRBD2 (5 bases). The CDR3 length is 15 residues. The germline V gene encodes CDR1 MNHEY and CDR2 SVGEGT. Trimming removed 5 bases at V and 5 bases at J, with 15 bases between. The CDR3 protein is CASSQRLPWTGELFF. The CDR3, as DNA: TGTGCCAGCAGTCAAAGACTACCTTGGACCGGGGAGCTGTTTTTT.

This clone was observed once. The CDR3 loop is CAWDYGPGVLYEQYF. The CDR3 DNA sequence: TGTGCCTGGGACTACGGGCCGGGGGTCCTCTACGAGCAGTACTTC. The chain couples TRBV30 to TRBJ2-7, with D perhaps matching TRBD2 (6 bases). Trimming shortened V by 5 bases and J by 3 bases, and 20 bases separated the two germline ends. CDR3 length: 15 residues. CDR1 and CDR2 (germline): GTSNPN, SVGIG (reference sequence).

The chain employs TRBV23-1 and TRBJ1-1, with D possibly being TRBD1 (6 bases). TRBV23-1 is reported as an ORF; its role is uncertain. This CDR3 comprises 15 residues. V was clipped by 4 bases and J by 5 bases, with 17 bases between them. The CDR3 nucleotides read TGCGCCAGCAGTCCGGGGGGGCCCCGGTGGACTGAAGCTTTCTTT. As protein: CASSPGGPRWTEAFF.

The chain uses TRBV2 and TRBJ2-1, with 13 bases fitting TRBD2. This CDR3 is built from 17 residues. V was pared by 2 bases and J by 3 bases, with 4 bases of the junction left unmatched. Germline V CDR1 and CDR2: SNHLY, FYNNEI. For the CDR3, the DNA is TGTGCCAGCAGTGAAAGACTAGCGGGAGGTTTCTACAATGAGCAGTTCTTC. The encoded protein is CASSERLAGGFYNEQFF.

The chain has TRBV29-1 and TRBJ2-7, with TRBD1 matching over 12 bases. The V gene end was trimmed by 2 bases and the J gene end by 6 bases; junction bases not matched to a gene: 5. This CDR3 is 14 amino acids long. Germline V lookup: CDR1 SQVTM, CDR2 ANQGSEA. The CDR3 coding sequence is TGCAGCGTTGAAAGCGGGACAGGGGGCTCCGAGCAGTACTTC. Translation: CSVESGTGGSEQYF.

This clone showed up just once. The chain couples TRBV29-1 to TRBJ2-6; TRBD1 matches 11 bases. Unmatched junction bases numbered 10, after V lost 6 bases and J lost 0 bases. CDR1 is SQVTM and CDR2 is ANQGSEA in the germline V gene. The CDR3 runs 18 residues. The DNA of the CDR3 is TGCAGCGTAGACTCCGGGACAGGGGGATCCTCTGGGGCCAACGTCCTGACTTTC. It encodes CSVDSGTGGSSGANVLTF. Full variable domain (missing parts from reference TRBV29-1 and TRBJ2-6): SAVISQKPSRDICQRGTSLTIQCQVDSQVTMMFWYRQQPGQSLTLIATANQGSEATYESGFVIDKFPISRPNLTFSTLTVSNMSPEDSSIYLCSVDSGTGGSSGANVLTFGAGSRLTVL.